This T cell receptor (beta chain) was recorded in a study of shared clonotypes between healthy human individuals (dated by TCRdb to 2020 to 2022). Background for the entire study: The cohort included three men and a couple of women between 18 and 49 years of age. For each donor, three plates each were used for CD4 naive and CD4 memory, two plates were used for CD8 naive, and one plate was used for CD8 memory. To increase sequencing depth and limit assay-specific biases, different laboratories used diverse techniques to prepare libraries and sequence TCR repertoires. Leukapheresis yielded between about 0.85 and 10 billion PBMCs per donor. The study deeply sequenced blood TCR repertoires of about 5 healthy adults to estimate repertoire size and the extent of clonotype sharing between individuals. Study-wide conclusions, independent of this receptor: Naive subsets generally had larger estimated clonotype richness than memory subsets did. Compared with non-shared clonotypes, clonotypes shared by all four sorted-subset donors had higher generation probabilities. The small number of donors limited the genetic and exposure-history diversity represented. Pairwise subsampling led to the expectation that sequencing depth would affect the degree of clonotype sharing among donors. Sharing across four donors was observed for roughly 5% of naive CD4, over 3% of naive CD8, 2% to 2.5% of memory CD4, and roughly 0.43% of memory CD8 clonotypes. Sampling was restricted to blood, and TCR repertoires in tissue are likely to differ from TCR repertoires in blood. Incomplete sequencing was indicated by rarefaction of sorted-subset datasets, despite the large sequencing depth.

There are many counts of this clone. It lacks a known antigen. Within one base of it there is no much larger clone, and no base qualities were kept. TCR CDR3 regions were amplified from genomic DNA by multiplex PCR using the deep immunoSEQ assay. Genomic DNA extracted from each cell subset was distributed evenly over all wells of several immunoSEQ 96-well plates, and each plate served as one replicate. For sorted subsets, each replicate PCR was loaded with roughly 200 ng genomic DNA, equivalent to approximately 27,000 T cell genomes. The purified libraries were quantified using a Qubit 3.0 fluorometer, sized with a Bioanalyzer 2100, and then quantified again using the KAPA Library Quantification kit. Each immunoSEQ 96-well plate was sequenced on its own single-read 150-cycle Illumina NextSeq 550 flow cell. The original methods were these. Because the immunoSEQ output included only junctional sequences and no quality scores, the filtering could not be the same as the filtering used for full-length reads. To assign V/J genes and CDR3, sequences were annotated against IMGT germline references using PyIR, a Python wrapper for IgBLAST v1.9. Reads were filtered out if the reads had weak V/J assignments (E-value above 1e-6), no CDR3, stop codons, out-of-frame junctions, or ambiguous translated residues. V3J clonotypes were defined as sequences sharing an identical inferred V gene, J gene, and CDR3 amino acid sequence. Percentage overlap between repertoires was computed as shared unique clonotypes divided by the size of the smaller repertoire. RTK rarefaction, the Chao1 estimator, and Recon v2.1 estimates of unobserved clonotypes were used to assess repertoire richness. OLGA was used to compute generation probabilities for all TCRbeta clonotypes that the gDNA method yielded from several donors. In its TCRdb copy, this immuneACCESS table keeps in-frame sequences only and misses some clones. Where compared with another copy, unresolved V genes explain less than half of these, and the others have no known cause. V, J and clone size are those of that table, while D and trimming were read from the DNA. The sample has 550,000 to 850,000 clones on record, 74% of them singletons. The top ten clones comprise 1.7% of the sample.

The donors were healthy, HIV-negative adults who had no recently reported acute infections or vaccinations. Only Caucasian adults living in Nashville, Tennessee, USA were represented among the donors. Magnetic negative selection was used to enrich CD4+ T cells, after which naive cells were positively selected on CD45RA and the negative fraction became the memory subset. Blood was obtained by leukapheresis, after which PBMCs were separated by Ficoll-Histopaque density gradient centrifugation and cryopreserved in liquid nitrogen vapor phase. Analytical flow cytometry was used to check the purity and quantity of every magnetically sorted T cell population. Genomic DNA was isolated from each sorted fraction and quantified by UV absorbance on a Nanodrop 2000c. CDR1 is given as SGHAT and CDR2 as FQNNGV, both from the germline V gene. Counted from cysteine to phenylalanine, this CDR3 has 16 amino acids. CDR3 DNA only is kept here, 48 bases in frame from base 1. Trimming takes 5 bases from V and 6 bases from J, and the germline ends sit 23 bases apart.

This receptor was taken from a woman in her 30s in good health. Sequenced sample: memory CD4+ T cells sorted from blood. The sample's cell subset or site, from its label and the paper: CD45RA-negative fraction. The sequence links TRBV11-2 to TRBJ2-7; a tentative D call is TRBD1 (5 bases match). The DNA sequence is given as TGTGCCAGCAGCCGCTTAGGGGCAGGTATCGAAATCGAGCAGTACTTC. Its protein product is CASSRLGAGIEIEQYF. With the rest looked up from the reference TRBV11-2 and TRBJ2-7 genes rather than sequenced, the full variable domain is EAGVAQSPRYKIIEKRQSVAFWCNPISGHATLYWYQQILGQGPKLLIQFQNNGVVDDSQLPKDRFSAERLKGVDSTLKIQPAKLEDSAVYLCASSRLGAGIEIEQYFGPGTRLTVT.